The present TCR beta chain was sequenced within a study of cytomegalovirus exposure and HLA in healthy donors. Sequencing was performed with immunoSEQ multiplex PCR; in TCRdb, only in-frame clones are kept and a portion is missing. The sample lists fewer than 350,000 clones; 85% to 90% were seen once. Germline-derived CDR1 and CDR2 are KGHSH and LQKENI. This CDR3 is built from 16 residues. V was clipped by 2 bases and J by 4 bases, with 17 bases between them. What was sequenced was PBMCs. The receptor was derived from a woman aged 18-29 years in good health and CMV-seronegative. The chain is built from TRBV18 and TRBJ2-5, with TRBD2 as a possible D gene (5 bases). This chain's CDR3 is CASSPFPGSRGETQYF. Written as DNA, the CDR3 is TGTGCCAGCTCACCATTTCCGGGAAGTCGGGGAGAGACCCAGTACTTC.